This is a list of T cell receptor beta chains from one sample in a study of early T cells in non-severe SARS-CoV-2 infection. TCRdb analysed the 5' RACE reads with MiXCR anew, one entry per CDR3 protein. This sample has approximately 77,000 distinct CDR3 sequences; approximately 12% occur once, and the top ten carry about 3%. The sequenced material came from whole blood. Receptors originate from an adult who was a healthcare worker with PCR-confirmed SARS-CoV-2 infection or an uninfected control (not recorded which). Each CDR3 is given with its conserved first and last residue. A D gene is named only where the DNA matches it firmly. A row's size may be missing; if present it is once, few, many or a size class.

>NA|NA|TRBV5-1|TRBJ2-2
TGCGCCAGCAGCTGGGGCTCTTACACCGGGGAGCTGTTTTTT
CASSWGSYTGELFF
>TRBD2|NA|TRBV27|TRBJ2-3
TGTGCCAGCAGCTCGACTAGCCTCCTGGGGCATACGCAGTATTTT
CASSSTSLLGHTQYF
>NA|NA|TRBV29-1|TRBJ2-5
TGCAGCGGACTGGCTGGCGGGACCCAGTACTTC
CSGLAGGTQYF
>NA|NA|TRBV7-2|TRBJ2-1
TGTGCCAGCAGCAAGGAGACTATATACAATGAGCAGTTCTTC
CASSKETIYNEQFF
>NA|many|TRBV12-3/TRBV12-4|TRBJ1-2
TGTGCCAGCAGTTTAGGGAGGAACTATGGCTACACCTTC
CASSLGRNYGYTF
>NA|many|TRBV9|TRBJ2-7
TGTGCCAGCAGCGTAGGCGGGGGCGGCGGCGAGCAGTACTTC
CASSVGGGGGEQYF
>TRBD2|few|TRBV6-6|TRBJ2-5
TGTGCCAGCAGTTATGGGAGTGGACTAGTCCAAGAGACCCAGTACTTC
CASSYGSGLVQETQYF
>NA|NA|TRBV29-1|TRBJ1-2
TGCAGCGTTGCAACGGGTGGTAATGGCTACACCTTC
CSVATGGNGYTF
>NA|few|TRBV9|TRBJ2-4
TGTGCCAGCAGCACCAGGCGTGGAAACATTCAGTACTTC
CASSTRRGNIQYF
>TRBD1|NA|TRBV3-1|TRBJ2-3
TGTGCCAGCAGCTCTTTCCACAGGGGTCTCACAGATACGCAGTATTTT
CASSSFHRGLTDTQYF
>NA|many|TRBV4-1|TRBJ2-5
TGCGCCAGCAGCCAAACAATGCACGAGACCCAGTACTTC
CASSQTMHETQYF
>NA|many|TRBV24-1|TRBJ2-3
TGTGCCACCAGTGATTTTACGGCGCCTAGCACAGATACGCAGTATTTT
CATSDFTAPSTDTQYF
>NA|few|TRBV5-5|TRBJ1-1
TGTGCCAGCGACAAGCCAGCAAACACTGAAGCTTTCTTT
CASDKPANTEAFF
>NA|few|TRBV6-6|TRBJ2-3
TGTGCCAGCGATATTGTAGGGGGTCGTGGCACAGATACGCAGTATTTT
CASDIVGGRGTDTQYF
>NA|few|TRBV29-1|TRBJ2-3
TGCAGCGAAAATACAGATACGCAGTATTTT
CSENTDTQYF
>NA|few|TRBV7-9|TRBJ2-7
TGTGCCAGCAGCTTTAGCGGAACCCCCTACGAGCAGTACTTC
CASSFSGTPYEQYF
>TRBD1|few|TRBV2|TRBJ2-3
TGTGCCAGCAGTAGGGGGCATTCTGCAGATACGCAGTATTTT
CASSRGHSADTQYF
>NA|many|TRBV9|TRBJ2-5
TGTGCCAGCAGCGTAAGCGGAGAGACCCAGTACTTC
CASSVSGETQYF
>NA|few|TRBV19|TRBJ2-7
TGTGCCAGTAGTATTTACGAGCAGTACTTC
CASSIYEQYF
>TRBD1|NA|TRBV27|TRBJ2-7
TGTGCCAGCAGTTTACGGGACAGGGGACACGAGCAGTACTTC
CASSLRDRGHEQYF
>NA|many|TRBV19|TRBJ2-1
TGTGCCAGTGCAAATCAGGGGTCCTACAATGAGCAGTTCTTC
CASANQGSYNEQFF
>TRBD2|NA|TRBV18|TRBJ2-1
TGTGCCAGCTCCCCCGGGGGACTAGCGGGAGTTCGTGAGCAGTTCTTC
CASSPGGLAGVREQFF
>NA|NA|TRBV7-2|TRBJ2-3
TGTGCCAGCAGCTTAGGGTACACAGATACGCAGTATTTT
CASSLGYTDTQYF
>NA|few|TRBV5-1|TRBJ2-3
TGCGCCAGCAGCTTGAGTGGCGGGAACACAGATACGCAGTATTTT
CASSLSGGNTDTQYF
>TRBD1|NA|TRBV7-9|TRBJ2-6
TGTGCCAGCAGCCAAAGGGGACAGGTCCGCTCTGGGGCCAACGTCCTGACTTTC
CASSQRGQVRSGANVLTF
>NA|NA|TRBV14|TRBJ2-7
TGTGCCAGCAGCCAAGGGCGCCCGGTTTTGTACGAGCAGTACTTC
CASSQGRPVLYEQYF
>TRBD1|NA|TRBV3-1|TRBJ1-2
TGTGCCAGCAGCCATACGGGACAGGGTTATGGCTACACCTTC
CASSHTGQGYGYTF